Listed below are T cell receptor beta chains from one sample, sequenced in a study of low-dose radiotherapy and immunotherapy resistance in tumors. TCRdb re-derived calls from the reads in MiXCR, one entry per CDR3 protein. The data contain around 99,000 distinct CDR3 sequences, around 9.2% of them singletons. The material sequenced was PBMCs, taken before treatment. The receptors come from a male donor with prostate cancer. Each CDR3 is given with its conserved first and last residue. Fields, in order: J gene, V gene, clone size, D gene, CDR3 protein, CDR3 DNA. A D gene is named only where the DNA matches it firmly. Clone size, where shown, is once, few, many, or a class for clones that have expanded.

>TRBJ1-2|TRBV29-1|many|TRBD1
CSVDRDRTYGYTF
TGCAGCGTAGACCGGGACAGAACCTATGGCTACACCTTC
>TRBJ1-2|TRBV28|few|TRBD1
CASSSAKGQGANYGYTF
TGTGCCAGCAGTTCCGCCAAGGGGCAGGGGGCGAACTATGGCTACACCTTC
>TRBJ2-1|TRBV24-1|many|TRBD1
CATSDLGQGRNEQFF
TGTGCCACCAGTGACCTTGGACAGGGGAGGAATGAGCAGTTCTTC
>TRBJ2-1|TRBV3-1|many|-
CASSQEHEQFF
TGTGCCAGCAGCCAAGAGCATGAGCAGTTCTTC
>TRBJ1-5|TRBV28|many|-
CASSWTDTRNQPQHF
TGTGCCAGCAGTTGGACTGATACTAGGAATCAGCCCCAGCATTTT
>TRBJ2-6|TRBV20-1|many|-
CSAREGSSGANVLTF
TGCAGTGCTAGGGAGGGGAGCTCCGGGGCCAACGTCCTGACTTTC
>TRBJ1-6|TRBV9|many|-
CASSVRGATGSPLHF
TGTGCCAGCAGCGTCCGGGGGGCAACCGGCTCACCCCTCCACTTT
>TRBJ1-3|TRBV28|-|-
CASSPGDRSGNTIYF
TGTGCCAGCAGTCCTGGTGACCGCTCTGGAAACACCATATATTTT
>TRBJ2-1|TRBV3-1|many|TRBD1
CASSPGDRNYNEQFF
TGTGCCAGCAGCCCCGGGGACAGGAACTACAATGAGCAGTTCTTC
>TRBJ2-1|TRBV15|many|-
CATSNTRDTYNEQFF
TGTGCCACCAGCAACACCCGGGACACATACAATGAGCAGTTCTTC
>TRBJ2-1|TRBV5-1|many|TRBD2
CARGTRDSYNEQFF
TGCGCCAGGGGGACTAGGGACTCCTACAATGAGCAGTTCTTC
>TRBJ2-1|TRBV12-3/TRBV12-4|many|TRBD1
CATQFIGQGYEQFF
TGTGCCACCCAGTTTATAGGACAGGGCTATGAGCAGTTCTTC
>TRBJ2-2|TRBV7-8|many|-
CASSSSGWYTGELFF
TGTGCCAGCAGCTCATCAGGGTGGTACACCGGGGAGCTGTTTTTT
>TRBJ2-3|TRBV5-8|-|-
CASRERITDTQYF
TGTGCCAGCAGAGAGAGGATCACAGATACGCAGTATTTT
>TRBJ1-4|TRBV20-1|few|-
CSALLGVPEKLFF
TGCAGTGCTCTTTTGGGGGTTCCAGAAAAACTGTTTTTT
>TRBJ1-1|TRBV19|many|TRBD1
CASRQGTGRGMNTEAFF
TGTGCCAGTAGGCAAGGGACAGGGAGGGGCATGAACACTGAAGCTTTCTTT
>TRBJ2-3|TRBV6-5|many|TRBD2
CASRSPGLADTQYF
TGTGCCAGCAGATCGCCGGGACTAGCGGATACGCAGTATTTT
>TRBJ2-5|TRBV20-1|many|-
CSAETGLQETQYF
TGCAGTGCTGAGACGGGGTTACAAGAGACCCAGTACTTC
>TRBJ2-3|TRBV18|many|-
CASSPGPQSTDTQYF
TGTGCCAGCTCACCAGGTCCCCAGTCCACAGATACGCAGTATTTT
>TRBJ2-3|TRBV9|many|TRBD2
CASSVGNSRTSGSRVDTQYF
TGTGCCAGCAGCGTAGGGAATAGTAGGACTAGCGGGAGCAGGGTAGATACGCAGTATTTT
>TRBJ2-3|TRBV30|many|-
CAWSGTRTDTQYF
TGTGCCTGGAGCGGGACACGCACAGATACGCAGTATTTT
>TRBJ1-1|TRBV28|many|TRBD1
CASRWGTGEAFF
TGTGCCAGCAGATGGGGGACAGGTGAAGCTTTCTTT
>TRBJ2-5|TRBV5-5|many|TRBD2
CASSLGVLAGGQETQYF
TGTGCCAGCAGCTTGGGTGTTTTGGCGGGAGGGCAAGAGACCCAGTACTTC
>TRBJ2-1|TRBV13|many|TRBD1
CASSLQGDYNEQFF
TGTGCCAGCAGCTTACAGGGGGACTACAATGAGCAGTTCTTC
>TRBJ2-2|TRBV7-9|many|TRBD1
CASSPTGHANTGELFF
TGTGCCAGCAGCCCGACAGGGCATGCGAACACCGGGGAGCTGTTTTTT
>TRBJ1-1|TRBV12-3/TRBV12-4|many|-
CASSLVGANTEAFF
TGTGCCAGCAGTTTGGTCGGAGCGAACACTGAAGCTTTCTTT
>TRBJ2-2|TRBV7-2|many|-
CASSWTAGELFF
TGTGCCAGCAGTTGGACAGCCGGGGAGCTGTTTTTT
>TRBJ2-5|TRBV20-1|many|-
CSATGGQGRNQETQYF
TGCAGTGCAACGGGAGGACAGGGCAGAAACCAAGAGACCCAGTACTTC